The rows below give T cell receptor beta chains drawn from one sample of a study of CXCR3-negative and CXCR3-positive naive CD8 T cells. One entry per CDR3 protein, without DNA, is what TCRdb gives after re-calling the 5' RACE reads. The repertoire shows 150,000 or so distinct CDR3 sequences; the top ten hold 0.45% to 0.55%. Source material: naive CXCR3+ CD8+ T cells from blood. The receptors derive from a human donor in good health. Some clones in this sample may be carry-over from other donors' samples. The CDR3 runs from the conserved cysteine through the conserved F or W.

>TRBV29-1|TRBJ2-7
CSVLQGRSYEQYF
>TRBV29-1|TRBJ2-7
CSVDTGGVDEQYF
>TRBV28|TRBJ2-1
CASSSGRALENEQFF
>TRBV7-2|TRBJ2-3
CASSLSTGSTDTQYF
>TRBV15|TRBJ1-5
CATSRDGRGGSNQPQHF
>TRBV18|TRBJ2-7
CASSPRGGYEQYF
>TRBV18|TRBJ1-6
CASSPPPGNSPLHF
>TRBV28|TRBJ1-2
CASTSGTGFYGYTFGSDGYTF
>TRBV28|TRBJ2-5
CASGSSGPQETQYF
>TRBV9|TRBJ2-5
CASSGRSGIEETQYF
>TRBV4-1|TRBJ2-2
CASSQDYPGMDTGELFF
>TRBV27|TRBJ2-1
CASSLSLAGSFNEQFF
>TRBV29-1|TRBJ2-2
CSVGTSGVEDGAGELFF
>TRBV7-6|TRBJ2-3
CASSLVPGLAGGHNTDTQYF
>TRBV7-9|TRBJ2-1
CASSWTSGNGNEQFF
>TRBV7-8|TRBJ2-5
CASSLGYALSGRAVVTQYF
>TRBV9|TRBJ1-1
CASSRGQKNTEAFF
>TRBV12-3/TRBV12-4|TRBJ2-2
CASSLSLDPTGELFF
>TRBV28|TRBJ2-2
CASSFLLAGYPGELFF
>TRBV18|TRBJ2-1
CASSPQTPGTRNEQFF
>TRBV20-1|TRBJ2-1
CSARPLYPGSGKYNEQFF
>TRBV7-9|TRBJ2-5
CASSSPGTSRETKYF
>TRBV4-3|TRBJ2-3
CASSQVFPLAVADTQYF
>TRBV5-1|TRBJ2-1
CASSRFSGHNEQFF
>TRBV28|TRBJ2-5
CASGTHIGADLGETQYF
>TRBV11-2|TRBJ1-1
CASSLGVAPPDTEAFF
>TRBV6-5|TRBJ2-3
CASSYSPSGGPSTDTQYF
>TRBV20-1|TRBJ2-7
CSARVRASYEQYF
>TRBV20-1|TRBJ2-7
CSVGLRGLSYEQYF
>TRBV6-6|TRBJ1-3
CASLGQPVGSGNTIYF
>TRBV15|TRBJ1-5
CATSRGFDTLSSNQPQHF
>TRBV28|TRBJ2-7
CASSYRVGEQYF
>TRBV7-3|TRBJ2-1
CASSFPRLAGGRHNEQFF
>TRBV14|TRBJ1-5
CASSQAVTAGTVPHQPQHF
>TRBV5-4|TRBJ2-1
CASSLERGGLGNEQFF
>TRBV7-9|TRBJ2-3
CASWTGGADTQYF
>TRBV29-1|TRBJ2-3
CSVEVANTQYF
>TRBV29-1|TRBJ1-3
CSVETGTSGNTIYF
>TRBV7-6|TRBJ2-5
CASSLDNQETQYF
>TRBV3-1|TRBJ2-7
CASSQEGGQGSEGEQYF